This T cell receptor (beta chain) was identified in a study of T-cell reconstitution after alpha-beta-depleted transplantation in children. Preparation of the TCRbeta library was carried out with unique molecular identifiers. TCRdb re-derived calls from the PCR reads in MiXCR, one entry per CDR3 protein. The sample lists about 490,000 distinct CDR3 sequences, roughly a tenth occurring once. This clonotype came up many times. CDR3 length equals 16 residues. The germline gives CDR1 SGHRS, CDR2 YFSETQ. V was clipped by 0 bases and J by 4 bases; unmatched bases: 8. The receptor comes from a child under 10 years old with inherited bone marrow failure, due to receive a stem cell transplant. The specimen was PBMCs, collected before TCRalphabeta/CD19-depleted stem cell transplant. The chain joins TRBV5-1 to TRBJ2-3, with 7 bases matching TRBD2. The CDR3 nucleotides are TGCGCCAGCAGCTTGGCGGAGATGGGAGGGGCAGATACGCAGTATTTT. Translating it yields CASSLAEMGGADTQYF.